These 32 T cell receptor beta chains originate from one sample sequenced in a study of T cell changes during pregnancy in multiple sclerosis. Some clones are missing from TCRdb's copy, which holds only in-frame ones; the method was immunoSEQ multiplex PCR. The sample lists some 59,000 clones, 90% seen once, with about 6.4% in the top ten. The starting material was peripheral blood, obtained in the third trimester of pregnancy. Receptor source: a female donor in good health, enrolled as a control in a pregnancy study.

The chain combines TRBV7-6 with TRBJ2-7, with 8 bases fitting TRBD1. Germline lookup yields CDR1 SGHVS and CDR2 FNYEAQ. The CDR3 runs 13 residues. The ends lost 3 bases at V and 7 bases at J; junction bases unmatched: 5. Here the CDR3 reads CASSLGTGGEQYF. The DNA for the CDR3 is TGTGCCAGCAGCTTGGGGACAGGCGGGGAGCAGTACTTC.

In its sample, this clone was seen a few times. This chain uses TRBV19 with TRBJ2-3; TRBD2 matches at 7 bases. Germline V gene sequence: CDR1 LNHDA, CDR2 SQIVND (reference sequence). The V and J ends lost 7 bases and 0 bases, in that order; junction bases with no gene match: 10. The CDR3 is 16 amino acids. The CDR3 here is CASIDTGGGSTDTQYF. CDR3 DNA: TGTGCCAGTATCGATACGGGGGGAGGTAGCACAGATACGCAGTATTTT. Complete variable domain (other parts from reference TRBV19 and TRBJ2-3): DGGITQSPKYLFRKEGQNVTLSCEQNLNHDAMYWYRQDPGQGLRLIYYSQIVNDFQKGDIAEGYSVSREKKESFPLTVTSAQKNPTAFYLCASIDTGGGSTDTQYFGPGTRLTVL.

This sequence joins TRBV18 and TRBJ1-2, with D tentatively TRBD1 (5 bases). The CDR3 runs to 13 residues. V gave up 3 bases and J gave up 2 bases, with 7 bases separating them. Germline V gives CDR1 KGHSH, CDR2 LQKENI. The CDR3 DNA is TGTGCCAGCTCACCCGACAGCAACTATGGCTACACCTTC. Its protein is CASSPDSNYGYTF.

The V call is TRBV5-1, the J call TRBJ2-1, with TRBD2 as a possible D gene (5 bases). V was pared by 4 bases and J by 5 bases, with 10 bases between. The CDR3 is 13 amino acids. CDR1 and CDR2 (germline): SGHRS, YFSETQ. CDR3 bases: TGCGCCAGCAGCGCCGGGAACAACAATGAGCAGTTCTTC. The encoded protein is CASSAGNNNEQFF.

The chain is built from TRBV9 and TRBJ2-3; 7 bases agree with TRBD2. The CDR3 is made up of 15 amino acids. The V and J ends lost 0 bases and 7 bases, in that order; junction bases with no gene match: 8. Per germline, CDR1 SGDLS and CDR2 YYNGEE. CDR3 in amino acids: CASSVGGGGGNTQYF. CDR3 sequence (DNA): TGTGCCAGCAGCGTAGGGGGTGGCGGGGGAAATACGCAGTATTTT.

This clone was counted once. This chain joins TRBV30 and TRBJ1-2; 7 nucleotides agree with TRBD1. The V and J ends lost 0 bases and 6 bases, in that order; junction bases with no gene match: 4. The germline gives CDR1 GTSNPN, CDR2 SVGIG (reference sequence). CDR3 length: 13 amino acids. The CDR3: CAWSVRGVDGYTF. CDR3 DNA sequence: TGTGCCTGGAGTGTCAGGGGGGTGGATGGCTACACCTTC. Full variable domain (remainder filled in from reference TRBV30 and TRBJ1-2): SQTIHQWPATLVQPVGSPLSLECTVEGTSNPNLYWYRQAAGRGLQLLFYSVGIGQISSEVPQNLSASRPQDRQFILSSKKLLLSDSGFYLCAWSVRGVDGYTFGSGTRLTVV.

The CDR3, as DNA: TGTGCCAGCAGCCCAGTCCTGAACACCGGGGAGCTGTTTTTT. Translation: CASSPVLNTGELFF. V usage is TRBV7-6 and J usage is TRBJ2-2; D remains unclear. This CDR3 has 14 residues. CDR1 and CDR2 from the germline V gene are SGHVS and FNYEAQ. The V and J ends lost 5 bases and 1 base respectively, with 8 bases between them.

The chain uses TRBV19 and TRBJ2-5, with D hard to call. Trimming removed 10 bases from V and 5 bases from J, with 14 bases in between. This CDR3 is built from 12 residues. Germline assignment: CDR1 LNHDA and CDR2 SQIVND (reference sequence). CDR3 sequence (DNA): TGTGCCACAGGAACAGTCTTCGAGACCCAGTACTTC. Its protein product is CATGTVFETQYF.

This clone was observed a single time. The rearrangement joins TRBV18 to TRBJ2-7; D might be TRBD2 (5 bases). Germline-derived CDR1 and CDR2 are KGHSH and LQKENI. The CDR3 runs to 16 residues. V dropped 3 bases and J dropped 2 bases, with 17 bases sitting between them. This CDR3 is CASSPTRASIPYEQYF. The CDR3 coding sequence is TGTGCCAGCTCACCTACTAGAGCAAGCATCCCCTACGAGCAGTACTTC.

In nucleotides, the CDR3 is TGTGCCAGCAGACCCCACGGGGTTATTGGCAATGAGCAGTTCTTC. Translating gives CASRPHGVIGNEQFF. The rearrangement uses TRBV2 and TRBJ2-1, with D perhaps TRBD2 (5 bases). This CDR3 contains 15 residues. Trimming removed 6 bases from V and 6 bases from J, with 18 bases in between. From germline, CDR1 is SNHLY and CDR2 FYNNEI.

CDR3 protein: CASSLPSGASPQYF. CDR3 in DNA: TGTGCCAGCAGCTTGCCTAGCGGGGCCAGTCCCCAGTACTTC. The rearrangement uses TRBV7-9 and TRBJ2-5, with TRBD2 identical over 9 bases. Germline V lookup: CDR1 SEHNR, CDR2 FQNEAQ (reference sequence). Trimming cost V 3 bases and J 9 bases; bases outside gene matches: 8. CDR3 length: 14 amino acids.

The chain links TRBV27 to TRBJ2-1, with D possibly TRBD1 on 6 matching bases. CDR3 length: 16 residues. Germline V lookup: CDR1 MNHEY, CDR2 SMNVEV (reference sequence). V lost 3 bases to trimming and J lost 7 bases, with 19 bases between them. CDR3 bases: TGTGCCAGCAGTTTTGTTACGAGGAAAAGGGGGAATGAGCAGTTCTTC. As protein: CASSFVTRKRGNEQFF.

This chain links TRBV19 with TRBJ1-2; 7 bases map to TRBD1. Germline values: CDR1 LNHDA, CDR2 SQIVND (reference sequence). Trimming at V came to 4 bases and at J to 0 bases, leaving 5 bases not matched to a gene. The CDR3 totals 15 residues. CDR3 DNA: TGTGCCAGTAGTAGAACAGGGACAGCTAACTATGGCTACACCTTC. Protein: CASSRTGTANYGYTF.

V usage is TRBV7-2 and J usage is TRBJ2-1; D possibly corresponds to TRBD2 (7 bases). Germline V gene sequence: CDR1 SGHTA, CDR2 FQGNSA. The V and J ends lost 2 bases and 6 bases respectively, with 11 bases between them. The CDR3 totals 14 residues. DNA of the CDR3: TGTGCCAGCAGCTTAATGGCGGGGGCCAATGAGCAGTTCTTC. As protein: CASSLMAGANEQFF.

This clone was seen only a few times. The CDR3 nucleotides are TGTGCCAGCAGCGCGGGGGTTAATGAAAAACTGTTTTTT. It codes for CASSAGVNEKLFF. This chain links TRBV9 with TRBJ1-4, with D tentatively TRBD1 (5 bases). V lost 3 bases, J lost 4 bases, and 7 bases lay in between. This CDR3 spans 13 amino acids. Germline values: CDR1 SGDLS, CDR2 YYNGEE.

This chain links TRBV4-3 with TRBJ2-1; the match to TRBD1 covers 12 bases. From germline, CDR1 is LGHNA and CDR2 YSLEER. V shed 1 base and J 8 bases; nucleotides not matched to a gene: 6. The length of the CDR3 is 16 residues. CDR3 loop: CASSQGDRGRADEQFF. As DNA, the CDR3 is TGCGCCAGCAGCCAAGGGGACAGGGGGCGCGCAGATGAGCAGTTCTTC.

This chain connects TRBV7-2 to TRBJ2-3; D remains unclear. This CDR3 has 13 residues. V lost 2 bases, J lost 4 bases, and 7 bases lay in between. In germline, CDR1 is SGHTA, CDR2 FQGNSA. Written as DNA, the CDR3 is TGTGCCAGCAGCTTAAGCCTAGCAGATACGCAGTATTTT. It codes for CASSLSLADTQYF.

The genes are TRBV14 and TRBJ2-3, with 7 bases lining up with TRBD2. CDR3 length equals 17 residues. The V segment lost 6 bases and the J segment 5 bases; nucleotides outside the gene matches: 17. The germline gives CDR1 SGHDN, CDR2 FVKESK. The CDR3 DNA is TGTGCCAGCAGTCGTAAAGGAGCGGGGATGATAAGAGATACGCAGTATTTT. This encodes CASSRKGAGMIRDTQYF.

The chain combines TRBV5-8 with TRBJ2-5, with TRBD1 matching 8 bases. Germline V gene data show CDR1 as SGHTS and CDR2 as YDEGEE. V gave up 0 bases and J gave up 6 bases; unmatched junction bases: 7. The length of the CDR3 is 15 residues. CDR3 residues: CASSLGRGREKTQYF. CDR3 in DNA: TGTGCCAGCAGCTTGGGCAGGGGGCGCGAGAAGACCCAGTACTTC.

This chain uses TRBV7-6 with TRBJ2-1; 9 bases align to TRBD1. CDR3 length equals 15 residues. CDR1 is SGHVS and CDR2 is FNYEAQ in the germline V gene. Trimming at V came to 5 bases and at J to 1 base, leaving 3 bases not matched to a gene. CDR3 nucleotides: TGTGCCAGCAGCCCGGGACAGGGATCCTACAATGAGCAGTTCTTC. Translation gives CASSPGQGSYNEQFF.

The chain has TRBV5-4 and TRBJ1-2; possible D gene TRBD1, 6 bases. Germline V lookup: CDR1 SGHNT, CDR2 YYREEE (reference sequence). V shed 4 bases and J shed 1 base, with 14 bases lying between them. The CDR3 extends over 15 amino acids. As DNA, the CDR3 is TGTGCCAGCAGCCCTCCCGGGACAATTAACTATGGCTACACCTTC. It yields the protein CASSPPGTINYGYTF.

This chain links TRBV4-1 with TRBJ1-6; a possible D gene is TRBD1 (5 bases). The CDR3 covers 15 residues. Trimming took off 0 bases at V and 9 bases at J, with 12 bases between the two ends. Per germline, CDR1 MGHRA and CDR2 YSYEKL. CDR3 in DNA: TGCGCCAGCAGCCAAGATAGGCAGGGCGGTTCACCCCTCCACTTT. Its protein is CASSQDRQGGSPLHF.

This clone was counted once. The CDR3 protein is CASSLGGTSGALNEQFF. The DNA of the CDR3 is TGTGCCAGCAGCTTAGGGGGTACTAGCGGGGCCCTCAATGAGCAGTTCTTC. The V gene is TRBV11-3, the J gene TRBJ2-1, with 10 positions matching TRBD2. V was pared by 1 base and J by 6 bases, with 9 bases of the junction left unmatched. Per germline, CDR1 SGHNT and CDR2 YENEEA. The CDR3 sequence is 17 residues long.

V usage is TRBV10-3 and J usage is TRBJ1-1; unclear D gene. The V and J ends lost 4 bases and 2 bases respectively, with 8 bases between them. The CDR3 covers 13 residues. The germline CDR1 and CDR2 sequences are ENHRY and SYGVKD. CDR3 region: CAISGPPNTEAFF. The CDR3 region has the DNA TGTGCCATCAGTGGGCCCCCTAACACTGAAGCTTTCTTT.

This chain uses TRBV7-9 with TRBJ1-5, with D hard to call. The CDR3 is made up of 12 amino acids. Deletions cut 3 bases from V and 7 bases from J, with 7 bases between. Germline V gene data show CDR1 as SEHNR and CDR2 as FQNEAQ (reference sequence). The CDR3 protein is CASSLRGQPQHF. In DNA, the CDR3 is TGTGCCAGCAGCTTGCGGGGACAGCCCCAGCATTTT.

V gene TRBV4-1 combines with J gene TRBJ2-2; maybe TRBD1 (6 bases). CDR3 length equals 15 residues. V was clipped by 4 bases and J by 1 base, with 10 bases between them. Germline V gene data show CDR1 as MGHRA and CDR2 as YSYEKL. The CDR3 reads CASSPQGRNTGELFF. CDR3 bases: TGCGCCAGCAGCCCGCAGGGGCGGAACACCGGGGAGCTGTTTTTT.

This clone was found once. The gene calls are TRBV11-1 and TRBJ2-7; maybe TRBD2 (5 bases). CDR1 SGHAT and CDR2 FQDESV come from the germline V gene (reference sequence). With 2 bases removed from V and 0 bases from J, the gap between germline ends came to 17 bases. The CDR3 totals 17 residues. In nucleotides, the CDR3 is TGTGCCAGCAGCTTAAGGGCCGGACCTGGGAGCTCCTACGAGCAGTACTTC. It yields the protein CASSLRAGPGSSYEQYF.

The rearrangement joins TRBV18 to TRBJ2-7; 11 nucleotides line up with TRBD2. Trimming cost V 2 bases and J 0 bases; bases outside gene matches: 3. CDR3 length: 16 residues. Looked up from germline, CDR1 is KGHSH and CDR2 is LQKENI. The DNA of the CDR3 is TGTGCCAGCTCACCAGTCACTAGCGGGAGCTCCTACGAGCAGTACTTC. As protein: CASSPVTSGSSYEQYF.

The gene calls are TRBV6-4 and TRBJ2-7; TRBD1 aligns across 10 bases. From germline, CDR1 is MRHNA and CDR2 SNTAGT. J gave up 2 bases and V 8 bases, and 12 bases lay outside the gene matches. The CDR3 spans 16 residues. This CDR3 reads CASGWDRGATAYEQYF. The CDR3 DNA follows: TGTGCCAGCGGGTGGGACAGGGGTGCCACGGCCTACGAGCAGTACTTC.

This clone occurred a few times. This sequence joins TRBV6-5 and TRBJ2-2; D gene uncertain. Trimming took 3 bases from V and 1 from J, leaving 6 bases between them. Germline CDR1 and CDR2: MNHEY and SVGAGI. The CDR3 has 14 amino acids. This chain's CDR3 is CASSYLLNTGELFF. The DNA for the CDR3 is TGTGCCAGCAGTTATCTCTTGAACACCGGGGAGCTGTTTTTT.

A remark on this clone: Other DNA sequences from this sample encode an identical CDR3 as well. CDR3 loop: CATRTSGTYNEQFF. In nucleotides, the CDR3 is TGTGCCACCCGGACTAGCGGGACCTACAATGAGCAGTTCTTC. The chain uses TRBV10-3 and TRBJ2-1; TRBD2 aligns across 12 bases. V was clipped by 10 bases and J by 2 bases; unmatched bases: 3. Germline assignment: CDR1 ENHRY and CDR2 SYGVKD. CDR3 size: 14 residues.

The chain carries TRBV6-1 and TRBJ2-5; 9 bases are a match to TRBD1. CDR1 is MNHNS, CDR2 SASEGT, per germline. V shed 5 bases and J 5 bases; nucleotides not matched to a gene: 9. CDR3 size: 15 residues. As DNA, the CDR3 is TGTGCCAGCAGTACCGGACAGGGGTGGGTTGAGACCCAGTACTTC. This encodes CASSTGQGWVETQYF.